This T cell receptor (beta chain) was identified in a study of cytomegalovirus exposure and HLA in healthy donors (dated by TCRdb to about 2017). The study in broad terms: An earlier analysis of roughly 630 of the donors reported 250 to 300 Gb of sequence data and around 120 million unique TCR beta sequences from some 180 million T cells. Of the roughly 400 genotyped donors, around 81% fell in the genetic ancestry cluster associated with self-reported Caucasian donors. A later genetic analysis took genome-wide SNP genotypes for about 65% of the 666 donors and used that subset as a discovery cohort. To predict cytomegalovirus infection status, the study combined high-throughput TCR immunosequencing, statistical association of individual TCRs with disease status, and machine learning. Donor age, sex, ethnicity and CMV serostatus were collected together with the repertoire data. Along with the approximately 670-subject first cohort, a separate validation cohort of 120 different subjects was used. Both class I and class II loci were covered by HLA typing, at four-digit resolution. In the later analysis, no new phenotypic data were used to find candidate immune exposures; instead, reliance was placed on TCR beta sequences and their occurrence across donors. Every repertoire in the discovery cohort had been generated on one and the same sequencing platform. An earlier analysis of several hundred of the donors applied high-throughput TCR beta sequencing to assess whether each TCR beta V gene segment acted as functional or pseudogenic. Typing coverage differed by locus: A, B, C, DRB1 and DQB1 were typed in about 629-640 donors, DQA1 in about 550, DPA1 in 600 to 610, and DPB1 in around 490. On average, roughly 240,000 unique TCR beta nucleotide sequences were sequenced per donor among 350 to 400 genotyped donors of the cohort, with roughly 18% of those sequences being non-productive. Because of strong linkage in the cohort, roughly five DR-DQ haplotypes were treated as single units for association and clustering. To study patterns of TCR occurrence, a later analysis re-analyzed previously published TCR beta repertoires from 650 to 750 donors and added high-resolution HLA genotyping. The study aimed to test whether cataloging public T cell receptors could reveal signatures of past pathogen exposure. Using immunosequencing, the study profiled T cell repertoires from 666 subjects and related those repertoires to cytomegalovirus serostatus. An early release that covered some 640 HLA-typed donors contained around 300 gigabases of sequencing data and 85 million to 100 million unique TCR sequences. On the study overall, not on this receptor specifically: The cohort was sequenced for TCR beta chains only, and without alpha or paired-chain data the features that could be detected were limited. According to a later genetic analysis, donors in an Asian-associated ancestry cluster had fewer N-insertions in productive TCRs than the approximately 610-donor mean. Strong co-occurrence of HLA alleles, especially DR and DQ, made assigning TCR associations to individual alleles difficult. In an earlier analysis of some 500 of the donors, most TCR beta V segments appeared in productive rearrangements about 90% or about 30% of the time, broadly matching IMGT annotations. HLA typing was unavailable for some donors at each locus, so association tests used only the typed subset. V-gene and J-gene trimming of TCR beta chains was associated with a missense DCLRE1C variant in a later genetic analysis, and the association was replicated in an independent cohort. Because counts were too low, approximately 15 rarely observed V segments, including chromosome 9 orphons, were excluded from the earlier analysis of some 590 of the donors. Specific HLA alleles were associated with around 18,000 TCR beta sequences at a false discovery rate of 0.05 in a later analysis. While some public TCRs were present in many individuals, most TCR sequences turned up only very rarely across donors. In vitro tests confirmed that a few of the cytomegalovirus-associated TCR beta chains recognize cytomegalovirus antigens. In the study, about 150 TCR beta chains were listed as associated with cytomegalovirus. Presence/absence analyses assumed roughly uniform sequencing depth across donors, an assumption that may not hold. A cluster of highly shared sequence variants was judged likely to be a technical artifact of the sequencing pipeline. Correlated functional status among segregating V segments might reflect linkage disequilibrium, but an unknown experimental factor could not be ruled out. The authors suggested that the approach could potentially be extended to other disease states and immunological phenotypes. According to a later analysis, parvovirus B19, influenza, CMV and Epstein-Barr virus appeared linked to several top co-occurrence clusters. The classifier was reported to diagnose cytomegalovirus status with high specificity and sensitivity in both the original cohort and the validation cohort. For the cohort, immune exposure information was limited to CMV serostatus. The 87-base-pair reads could not distinguish some IMGT-functional V segments, including TRBV6-2 and TRBV6-3, so those segments were excluded. Most CMV-associated TCR beta chains appeared to be HLA-restricted in a later analysis, and the HLA associations seemed to be driven largely by CMV exposure. In a later analysis, HLA-associated TCR beta chains were found to be more clonally expanded and to have lower generation probabilities than equally common non-associated chains. A later analysis found that TCR association rates varied across HLA loci, with DRB1 alleles showing the most associated TCRs and HLA-C alleles the fewest. A further reported finding was that TCR beta sequences accurately predicted the HLA-A and HLA-B alleles for most subjects in the first cohort.

The germline ends are 15 bases apart after V is trimmed by 2 bases and J by 4 bases. CDR1 SGHTS and CDR2 YDEGEE are derived from the germline V gene. Measured from the cysteine to the phenylalanine, the CDR3 is 16 residues long. Here the CDR3 DNA is all that survives: 48 bases in frame from base 1. The cohort comprised fewer than 750 healthy bone marrow donors. Cohort members were all nominally healthy when sampled, although unrecorded immune exposures were likely present. The donor was CMV seropositive and was included in the group of some 290 seropositive cohort members. A peripheral blood sample was collected from each donor, and TCR beta sequencing was performed on peripheral blood mononuclear cells. Genomic DNA extraction from the blood cell samples was performed with the Qiagen DNeasy Blood Extraction Kit. Preparation of the library involved the immunoSEQ multiplex PCR assay. The multiplex PCR relied on a mix of 60 forward primers for TCR Vbeta segments and 13 reverse primers for TCR Jbeta segments. The CDR3 region of rearranged TCR beta genes was amplified from genomic DNA by a multiplex PCR assay. The amplified TCR beta libraries were sequenced on the Illumina HiSeq System as 87-base-pair reads. In the authors' own workflow: In a later analysis, 80 million or so unique TCR beta chains were counted across the roughly 670 repertoires, and about 9.9 million of these chains were shared by at least two donors. To remove PCR and sequencing errors, raw reads were error-corrected and collapsed into unique sequences using a nearest-neighbor algorithm that merged closely related sequences. To assign V, D and J gene segments, CDR3 sequences were aligned to IMGT reference sequences. For a sequence to be retained, at least a six-nucleotide match to both a V gene segment and a J gene segment was required. Rearrangements were classified as productive when the CDR3 lacked stop codons and remained in frame with V and J, and all other rearrangements were classified as non-productive. CDR3 was defined according to IMGT convention as the region running from the second conserved V-encoded cysteine to the conserved J-encoded phenylalanine. Sequences without an unambiguous match to a single V gene segment were excluded from the earlier analysis of 587 of the donors. In an earlier analysis of more than 500 of the donors, a V segment was called functional when productive rearrangements were above 56.7%, and segregating when the standard deviation between donors exceeded 5%. To diagnose cytomegalovirus status from the catalog of TCR beta chain sequences, a statistical classification framework was built. In a later analysis, TCR nucleotide sequences were compared against IMGT/GENE-DB human TR gene sequences so that V and J genes could be assigned. The TCRdist pipeline was used in a later analysis to assign CDR3 sequences and most-parsimonious VDJ recombination scenarios. A later analysis defined each TCR beta chain by its CDR3 amino acid sequence plus V-gene family, and excluded reads lacking a unique V-gene family. A later analysis removed 550 to 650 highly shared, low-generation-probability nucleotide sequences to deal with suspected cross-contamination and a sequencing artifact. In a later analysis, a clonal expansion index for each public chain was calculated from normalized within-repertoire ranks of inferred template counts. Generation probabilities in a later analysis came from a VDJ recombination model fitted to out-of-frame rearrangements, and those results were checked against IGoR. A later analysis scored TCR-TCR, TCR-HLA and TCR-CMV co-occurrence with hypergeometric tests, applying a repertoire-size bias correction to TCR pairs. False discovery rates were estimated in a later analysis by permuting HLA or CMV assignments 20 times. In a later analysis, co-occurring TCRs were grouped using DBSCAN, with TCRdist sequence similarity added in when clustering inside HLA-allele-positive subsets. Co-occurrence clustering excluded repertoires with fewer than 30,000 or more than 120,000 public chains, plus five with anomalous nucleotide sharing. TCRdb took this table from immuneACCESS and kept in-frame rearrangements with V and J called. Such tables lack part of the clones; where checked against another copy, unresolved V genes explain under half of the gap, and the rest is unexplained. V, J and clone size are taken as reported in that table, and D and trimming were inferred from the DNA itself. The sample table holds 95,000 to 100,000 clones, of which about 76% were seen once. Approximately 6.4% of the sample is in the top ten clones.

About this clone: This clone's antigen is unknown. Base qualities are not provided; no much larger clone lies one nucleotide away.

The V gene is TRBV5-8 and the J gene is TRBJ1-4; the D gene is perhaps TRBD1, on 6 matching bases. This TCR was sampled from a man aged 35 to 55 in good health and CMV-seropositive. Specimen: PBMCs. The DNA sequence reads TGTGCCAGCAGCTTTTACGTTGGACAGATTAATGAAAAACTGTTTTTT. The translation is CASSFYVGQINEKLFF.